The 20 T cell receptor beta chains below were found in one sample sequenced in a study of blood T cell repertoires in COVID-19. Repertoires were generated with immunoSEQ multiplex PCR, while TCRdb's copy carries only in-frame clones and drops some. Here the sample spans approximately 120,000 clones, around 90% being singletons. Sample: peripheral blood. Receptor source: a man in his fifties with COVID-19, enrolled during active disease.

The chain is built from TRBV25-1 and TRBJ2-7, with TRBD2 identical over 8 bases. With 2 bases clipped from V and 4 bases from J, the junction kept 10 bases outside the gene matches. The germline CDR1 and CDR2 sequences are MGHDK and SYGVNS. This CDR3 region has 16 residues. CDR3 residues: CASSENCAGGPYEQYV. The CDR3 DNA reads TGTGCCAGCAGTGAAAACTGCGCGGGAGGACCTTACGAGCAGTACGTC.

The rearrangement uses TRBV4-1 and TRBJ2-3; 12 bases line up with TRBD2. The V segment lost 4 bases and the J segment 5 bases; nucleotides outside the gene matches: 4. CDR3 length: 15 amino acids. Germline CDR1 and CDR2: MGHRA and YSYEKL. The CDR3 region has the DNA TGCGCCAGCAGCCTGACTAGCGGGAGTGGAGATACGCAGTATTTT. Protein: CASSLTSGSGDTQYF.

V usage is TRBV19 and J usage is TRBJ2-1, with 7 bases aligning to TRBD2. J gave up 9 bases and V 5 bases, and 13 bases lay outside the gene matches. The CDR3 is made up of 15 amino acids. Per the germline V gene, CDR1 is LNHDA and CDR2 is SQIVND (reference sequence). CDR3 sequence: CASSSGTNIPPEQFF. The CDR3 nucleotides read TGTGCCAGTAGTTCCGGGACTAATATCCCGCCTGAGCAGTTCTTC.

This chain joins TRBV6-1 and TRBJ2-7; 9 bases align to TRBD2. The CDR3 spans 15 residues. From germline, CDR1 is MNHNS and CDR2 SASEGT. Trimming removed 3 bases from V and 1 base from J; junction bases left unmatched: 4. The CDR3 loop reads CASSDLSGRSYEQYF. The CDR3 DNA reads as TGTGCCAGCAGTGACCTTAGCGGGAGATCCTACGAGCAGTACTTC.

The J gene is TRBJ2-2, the V gene TRBV12-3 or TRBV12-4; D call uncertain. V dropped 5 bases and J dropped 7 bases, with 5 bases sitting between them. The CDR3 is made up of 11 amino acids. The CDR3 protein is CASSKYGELFF. The CDR3 DNA reads TGTGCCAGCAGTAAATACGGGGAGCTGTTTTTT.

This chain uses TRBV18 with TRBJ1-5, with D perhaps matching TRBD1 (6 bases). Germline CDR1 KGHSH, CDR2 LQKENI. Trimming left V 2 bases short and J 5 bases short, with 10 bases between. The CDR3 totals 14 residues. The CDR3 is CASSPGRGDQPQHF. CDR3 sequence (DNA): TGTGCCAGCTCACCAGGGAGGGGGGATCAGCCCCAGCATTTT.

This sequence joins TRBV12-2 and TRBJ2-7; the table's D call of TRBD1 was not tested on the DNA. TRBV12-2 is a documented pseudogene. This CDR3 is built from 16 residues. CDR3 coding DNA: TGTGCAAGTCGCTTAGGCAGGGTAGGTGCTTTGGGCGAGCAGTACTTC. Translating gives CASRLGRVGALGEQYF.

The chain uses TRBV19 and TRBJ2-3; TRBD2 might be the D (6 bases). The germline V and J ends were trimmed by 11 bases and 2 bases, with 14 bases remaining between them. CDR3 length: 13 amino acids. The germline V gene has CDR1 LNHDA and CDR2 SQIVND (reference sequence). The CDR3 spells CAVGAGFTDTQYF. The CDR3 region has the DNA TGTGCCGTTGGGGCGGGGTTCACAGATACGCAGTATTTT.

This chain uses TRBV4-1 with TRBJ1-1; TRBD1 agrees at 9 bases. Germline CDR1 and CDR2: MGHRA and YSYEKL. V shed 4 bases and J 1 base; nucleotides not matched to a gene: 7. The CDR3 sequence is 16 residues long. The CDR3 DNA reads as TGCGCCAGCAGCCGAGACCGGGACAGGGCGAACACTGAAGCTTTCTTT. Translation: CASSRDRDRANTEAFF.

The CDR3 sequence is CATSEGQGNTGELFF. The CDR3 DNA is TGTGCCACCAGTGAGGGACAGGGGAACACCGGGGAGCTGTTTTTT. The J gene is TRBJ2-2, the V gene TRBV24-1, with 9 bases that match TRBD1. In germline, CDR1 is KGHDR, CDR2 SFDVKD. The CDR3 has 15 residues. V dropped 4 bases and J dropped 1; count of bases not matched to a gene: 0.

The chain has TRBV7-9 and TRBJ1-1; perhaps TRBD1 as D (5 bases). Germline CDR1 is SEHNR and CDR2 is FQNEAQ (reference sequence). V was shortened by 8 bases and J by 1 base, with 11 bases between the two germline ends. This CDR3 has 13 residues. CDR3 protein: CASDWGENTEAFF. The CDR3 DNA reads as TGTGCCAGCGACTGGGGGGAGAACACTGAAGCTTTCTTT.

This chain connects TRBV27 to TRBJ2-3; D gene ambiguous. This CDR3 contains 12 residues. Trimming removed 6 bases from V and 6 bases from J, with 10 bases in between. Per germline, CDR1 MNHEY and CDR2 SMNVEV (reference sequence). The CDR3 loop is CASSDVRDTQYF. The CDR3 DNA follows: TGTGCCAGCAGCGATGTGAGGGATACGCAGTATTTT.

CDR3 in amino acids: CASSKREGAGELFF. The CDR3 DNA sequence: TGTGCCAGTAGTAAGAGGGAGGGGGCCGGGGAGCTGTTTTTT. The rearrangement joins TRBV19 to TRBJ2-2, with a possible D match to TRBD2 (7 bases). V was cut by 4 bases and J by 6 bases, with 12 bases left in between. Per germline, CDR1 LNHDA and CDR2 SQIVND (reference sequence). This CDR3 region has 14 residues.

This rearrangement joins TRBV7-3 to TRBJ2-6; 10 nucleotides agree with TRBD1. From germline, CDR1 is SGHTA and CDR2 FQGTGA. The CDR3 is 17 amino acids. Trimming cost V 5 bases and J 0 bases; bases outside gene matches: 4. Here the CDR3 reads CASSLGTGASGANVLTF. In DNA, the CDR3 is TGTGCCAGCAGCCTGGGGACAGGGGCCTCTGGGGCCAACGTCCTGACTTTC. The entire variable domain, with the rest obtained from reference TRBV7-3 and TRBJ2-6, is as follows: GAGVSQTPSNKVTEKGKYVELRCDPISGHTALYWYRQSLGQGPEFLIYFQGTGAADDSGLPNDRFFAVRPEGSVSTLKIQRTERGDSAVYLCASSLGTGASGANVLTFGAGSRLTVL.

This chain joins TRBV9 and TRBJ2-1; tentatively, D is TRBD1 (6 bases). This CDR3 has 14 residues. The V gene lost 4 bases and the J gene lost 7 bases, with 15 bases spanning the gap. From germline, CDR1 is SGDLS and CDR2 YYNGEE. DNA for the CDR3: TGTGCCAGCAGCCCAAGCCCTGACAGGAATGAGCAGTTCTTC. It encodes CASSPSPDRNEQFF.

This chain uses TRBV28 with TRBJ1-2; 9 bases are shared with TRBD1. J was trimmed by 4 bases and V by 3 bases; bases with no gene match: 6. Germline assignment: CDR1 MDHEN and CDR2 SYDVKM. This CDR3 is 15 amino acids long. CDR3 nucleotides: TGTGCCAGCAGTTTGGCTGGGACAGGGTTCTATGGCTACACCTTC. It yields the protein CASSLAGTGFYGYTF.

The V gene is TRBV28, the J gene TRBJ2-1, with D possibly being TRBD1 (6 bases). V gave up 6 bases and J gave up 1 base, with 7 bases separating them. Germline V gene lookup returns CDR1 MDHEN and CDR2 SYDVKM. This CDR3 spans 13 amino acids. In DNA, the CDR3 is TGTGCCAGCAGAGGACAGTCCTACAATGAGCAGTTCTTC. As protein: CASRGQSYNEQFF.

This chain joins TRBV27 and TRBJ1-5; D possibly corresponds to TRBD1 (6 bases). This CDR3 contains 16 residues. Trimming took off 4 bases at V and 2 bases at J, with 15 bases between the two ends. Germline CDR1 reads MNHEY; CDR2 reads SMNVEV (reference sequence). DNA for the CDR3: TGTGCCAGCAGTTCCAGACAGGAACGGGGCAATCAGCCCCAGCATTTT. It is translated as CASSSRQERGNQPQHF.

DNA for the CDR3: TGTGCCACTGGGGACAGTCCCCAAGAGACCCAGTACTTC. Translated: CATGDSPQETQYF. This rearrangement joins TRBV10-3 to TRBJ2-5, with 7 bases fitting TRBD1. The CDR3 spans 13 residues. The junction had 6 bases not matched to a gene; V was cut back by 10 bases and J by 1 base. Germline-derived CDR1 and CDR2 are ENHRY and SYGVKD.

The chain employs TRBV6-1 and TRBJ1-1, with TRBD1 as a possible D gene (5 bases). Looked up from germline, CDR1 is MNHNS and CDR2 is SASEGT. This CDR3 has 14 amino acids. V dropped 0 bases and J dropped 3 bases, with 8 bases sitting between them. As DNA, the CDR3 is TGTGCCAGCAGTGAAGCGCGGGGGGACACTGAAGCTTTCTTT. Translation: CASSEARGDTEAFF.